The next 3 T cell receptor beta chains were all read from a single sample in a study of molecular identifiers for immune sequencing clone quantification. TCRdb called the PCR reads again in MiXCR, with one record for every CDR3 protein. This table holds about 640,000 distinct CDR3 sequences, just under 20% found once. Sequencing was carried out using naive CD8+ T cells from blood, with Jurkat cell RNA spiked in. As to subset: FACS-sorted CD8+CD4-CCR7+CD45RA+ naive T cells. These receptors were collected from a human donor in good health. Some libraries in this study had Jurkat cell RNA spiked in.

This rearrangement joins TRBV20-1 to TRBJ1-2; D possibly corresponds to TRBD1 (6 bases). The CDR3 runs 14 residues. Germline V gives CDR1 DFQATT, CDR2 SNEGSKA (reference sequence). Trimming pared 2 bases from V and 3 bases from J, leaving 13 bases between. The CDR3 spells CSARNTGRDYGYTF. The CDR3 DNA is TGCAGTGCTAGAAATACAGGGCGGGACTATGGCTACACCTTC.

This clonotype was detected a few times. The chain uses TRBV11-2 and TRBJ2-2; perhaps D is TRBD1 or TRBD2 (5 bases each). CDR1 is SGHAT and CDR2 is FQNNGV in the germline V gene. Trimming left V 0 bases short and J 1 base short, with 18 bases between. The CDR3 has 19 residues. The CDR3 DNA follows: TGTGCCAGCAGCTTAGATGGCCCGAGGGCCCAGGGGAACACCGGGGAGCTGTTTTTT. Its protein is CASSLDGPRAQGNTGELFF.

The sample holds one count of this clonotype. The chain joins TRBV29-1 to TRBJ2-1, with 7 nucleotides matching TRBD2. The length of the CDR3 is 14 residues. The ends lost 8 bases at V and 0 bases at J; junction bases unmatched: 7. From germline, CDR1 is SQVTM and CDR2 ANQGSEA. CDR3 coding DNA: TGCAGCTGTGACGCGGGGGTCTCCTACAATGAGCAGTTCTTC. It is translated as CSCDAGVSYNEQFF.